This T cell receptor beta chain stems from a study of early T cells in non-severe SARS-CoV-2 infection listed by TCRdb under 2021. Concerning the study at large: Because TCR sequencing relied on bulk RNA taken from unsorted whole blood, pairing of alpha and beta chains was not possible. On the study overall, not on this receptor specifically: VDJdb matching was skewed toward anti-spike CD8 responses, so virus-specific expansions were likely underestimated and private and CD4 specificities were missed.

The germline V gene encodes CDR1 SGHVS and CDR2 FNYEAQ. From the cysteine through the phenylalanine, the CDR3 covers 12 amino acids. Only the CDR3 DNA stays, 36 bases, in frame from base 1. At the junction V is shortened by 3 bases and J by 3 bases, with 5 bases in between. This clonotype was recorded many times. It lacks a known antigen. No much larger clonotype is one base removed from it; base qualities were not supplied. Library preparation used 5' RACE. The data were produced on a NextSeq 500. The TCR library protocol attached unique molecular identifiers to individual cDNA molecules to correct for sequencing error and PCR bias. Both TCR alpha and beta chains were sequenced, and tight co-correlation was observed between alpha and beta sequence abundances in each sample. In the authors' own workflow: V gene, J gene and CDR3 annotation of TCR sequences was performed with Decombinator V4. Expanded TCRs were defined as changing significantly between any two time points under a Poisson model with p below 0.0001. Abundances of TCRs were expressed as counts per million after normalisation to the total number of TCRs sequenced in each sample. MAIT TCRs were defined by TRAV1-2 paired with TRAJ12, TRAJ20 or TRAJ33, and iNKT TCRs by TRAV10 paired with TRAJ18. VDJdb, accessed on 1 November 2021, was searched for TCRs annotated for CMV, EBV and SARS-CoV-2, and TCRs annotated for more than one antigen were excluded. Clones were called with MiXCR by TCRdb after fastp trimmed the public reads at Q25, and only in-frame beta chains were retained. Identical CDR3 protein sequences are pooled into one entry, listed with their most common genes and DNA. The authors' filters were not applied to this entry. The sample table shows 25,000 to 40,000 distinct CDR3 sequences, and 5.4% are seen once. The ten largest account for 20% to 25% of the sample.

Set within a cohort of healthcare workers in London, UK, this nested case-control study involved weekly PCR testing of nasopharyngeal swabs along with blood sampling. Healthcare workers were enrolled in the week of the UK lockdown, from 23 to 31 March 2020, and were followed every week for up to 16 weeks. The sequencing sample was made of whole blood. The V gene is TRBV7-6 and the J gene is TRBJ2-5, with no reliable assignment of the D segment. The sequence derives from an adult who was a healthcare worker with PCR-confirmed SARS-CoV-2 infection or an uninfected control (not recorded which). CDR3 region: CASSLAKETQYF. The nucleotides read TGTGCCAGCAGCTTGGCCAAAGAGACCCAGTACTTC.